A single sample gave rise to the 27 T cell receptor beta chains below, sequenced in a study of blood T cell repertoires in COVID-19. Generated by immunoSEQ multiplex PCR, the TCRdb table keeps only in-frame clones and is missing some. The data show 110,000 or so clones, more than 70% seen once. What was sequenced was peripheral blood. The receptors were gathered from a woman aged 55-70 years with COVID-19, enrolled during active disease.

The chain links TRBV28 to TRBJ1-2, with D hard to call. The CDR3 covers 13 residues. Germline CDR1 is MDHEN and CDR2 is SYDVKM. V lost 8 bases to trimming and J lost 6 bases, with 16 bases between them. For the CDR3, the DNA is TGTGCCAGCGACAATTTCGGAGCGGATGGCTACACCTTC. This encodes CASDNFGADGYTF.

The gene calls are TRBV6-4 and TRBJ1-3, with D hard to call. Trimming stripped 4 bases from V and 2 bases from J, with 12 bases between. Germline V gene sequence: CDR1 MRHNA, CDR2 SNTAGT. The CDR3 spans 15 residues. CDR3 loop: CASSGHSGTGNTIYF. DNA of the CDR3: TGTGCCAGCAGTGGCCATTCAGGAACTGGAAACACCATATATTTT.

The chain uses TRBV7-2 and TRBJ2-7; no definite D call. The CDR3 is 14 residues long. V was shortened by 3 bases and J by 3 bases, with 12 bases between the two germline ends. CDR1 and CDR2 from the germline V gene are SGHTA and FQGNSA. CDR3 nucleotides: TGTGCCAGCAGCTTTGCTCCCACAGTCTACGAGCAGTACTTC. It encodes CASSFAPTVYEQYF.

The CDR3 DNA follows: TGTGCCAGTAGCCTCGGGACAGGCGGCTATGGCTACACCTTC. It yields the protein CASSLGTGGYGYTF. The rearrangement uses TRBV19 and TRBJ1-2, with TRBD1 matching over 8 bases. This CDR3 has 14 residues. Germline loops: CDR1 LNHDA, CDR2 SQIVND (reference sequence). Trimming removed 6 bases from V and 4 bases from J; junction bases left unmatched: 7.

The DNA for the CDR3 is TGCGCCAGCAGTGAGTCGGGGACAGGGGATGGGACCCAGTACTTC. It codes for CASSESGTGDGTQYF. The genes are TRBV10-1 and TRBJ2-5, with 10 bases that match TRBD1. V trimming: 0 bases; J trimming: 7 bases; junction bases outside the gene matches: 5. The CDR3 consists of 15 residues. Germline values: CDR1 WNHNN, CDR2 SYGVQD (reference sequence).

The chain combines TRBV19 with TRBJ1-5, with 7 bases that match TRBD1. The CDR3 spans 14 residues. The germline V gene has CDR1 LNHDA and CDR2 SQIVND (reference sequence). V gave up 5 bases and J gave up 2 bases; unmatched junction bases: 3. The CDR3 protein is CASSPDRGNQPQHF. The CDR3, as DNA: TGTGCCAGTAGTCCCGACAGGGGCAATCAGCCCCAGCATTTT. Using reference TRBV19 and TRBJ1-5 for the parts outside the CDR3, the full variable domain is DGGITQSPKYLFRKEGQNVTLSCEQNLNHDAMYWYRQDPGQGLRLIYYSQIVNDFQKGDIAEGYSVSREKKESFPLTVTSAQKNPTAFYLCASSPDRGNQPQHFGDGTRLSIL.

The chain is built from TRBV20-1 and TRBJ1-2, with no clear D. The CDR3 loop spans 10 amino acids. V was pared by 6 bases and J by 7 bases, with 9 bases between. The germline V gene has CDR1 DFQATT and CDR2 SNEGSKA (reference sequence). CDR3 protein: CSAPGFGYTF. CDR3 nucleotide sequence: TGCAGTGCACCGGGGTTTGGCTACACCTTC.

The chain combines TRBV12-5 with TRBJ1-4; D remains ambiguous. The CDR3 covers 15 residues. Germline V CDR1 and CDR2: LGHNT, FRNRAP. Trimming cost V 1 base and J 0 bases, with 6 bases left between them. The CDR3 loop is CASGLGDSTNEKLFF. The CDR3 nucleotides read TGTGCTAGTGGTTTGGGAGATTCAACTAATGAAAAACTGTTTTTT.

The V and J genes are TRBV3-1 (or the pseudogene TRBV3-2) and TRBJ1-1; D is ambiguous. Germline V gives CDR1 LGHDT, CDR2 YNNKEL (reference sequence). The ends were cut back, 6 bases at V and 2 bases at J, with 22 bases in the middle. This CDR3 has 17 residues. CDR3 nucleotide sequence: TGTGCCAGCAGTCATTACTATCTAGGTGTGATTAACACTGAAGCTTTCTTT. Its protein is CASSHYYLGVINTEAFF.

CDR3 loop: CASTRGLAGGFGYEQYF. CDR3 sequence (DNA): TGTGCCAGTACCCGCGGACTAGCGGGGGGTTTTGGCTACGAGCAGTACTTC. The chain has TRBV19 and TRBJ2-7; 14 nucleotides match TRBD2. The germline V gene encodes CDR1 LNHDA and CDR2 SQIVND (reference sequence). The CDR3 consists of 17 residues. With 7 bases clipped from V and 3 bases from J, the junction kept 11 bases outside the gene matches.

V usage is TRBV6-5 and J usage is TRBJ1-3; TRBD1 is a possible D gene (6 bases). V was shortened by 5 bases and J by 0 bases, with 11 bases between the two germline ends. CDR1 and CDR2 (germline): MNHEY, SVGAGI. The CDR3 extends over 15 amino acids. The CDR3 here is CASSPQGFSGNTIYF. The DNA of the CDR3 is TGTGCCAGCAGTCCACAGGGTTTCTCTGGAAACACCATATATTTT.

The V call is TRBV29-1, the J call TRBJ2-6, with D unresolved. Germline V gives CDR1 SQVTM, CDR2 ANQGSEA. The CDR3 totals 14 residues. Trimming took off 1 base at V and 0 bases at J, with 4 bases between the two ends. CDR3 DNA sequence: TGCAGCGTTGAAGGTATCTCTGGGGCCAACGTCCTGACTTTC. Protein product: CSVEGISGANVLTF.

The rearrangement joins TRBV30 to TRBJ1-6; the D gene is possibly TRBD1 (6 bases). Germline assignment: CDR1 GTSNPN and CDR2 SVGIG (reference sequence). V was clipped by 3 bases and J by 5 bases, with 14 bases between them. CDR3 length: 15 amino acids. The CDR3 nucleotides are TGTGCCTGGAGAAAGGGGGGGAAAAATAATTCACCCCTCCACTTT. This translates into CAWRKGGKNNSPLHF. The variable domain in full, completed from reference TRBV30 and TRBJ1-6, reads SQTIHQWPATLVQPVGSPLSLECTVEGTSNPNLYWYRQAAGRGLQLLFYSVGIGQISSEVPQNLSASRPQDRQFILSSKKLLLSDSGFYLCAWRKGGKNNSPLHFGNGTRLTVT.

The chain is built from TRBV6-2 or TRBV6-3 and TRBJ2-3; 12 bases line up with TRBD2. CDR1 is MNHEY, CDR2 SVGEGT, per germline. The CDR3 covers 19 residues. J gave up 2 bases and V 0 bases, and 9 bases lay outside the gene matches. The CDR3: CASSYSSLAGGPNTDTQYF. CDR3 in DNA: TGTGCCAGCAGTTACTCGAGTCTAGCGGGGGGGCCGAACACAGATACGCAGTATTTT.

CDR3 DNA: TGTGCCAGCAACTACGCGGAGGGCACTGAAGCTTTCTTT. Translating gives CASNYAEGTEAFF. The rearrangement joins TRBV5-4 to TRBJ1-1; D call uncertain. Trimming took 6 bases from V and 4 from J, leaving 13 bases between them. This CDR3 is 13 amino acids long. CDR1 and CDR2 (germline): SGHNT, YYREEE (reference sequence). Drawing the rest from reference TRBV5-4 and TRBJ1-1, the complete variable domain is ETGVTQSPTHLIKTRGQQVTLRCSSQSGHNTVSWYQQALGQGPQFIFQYYREEENGRGNFPPRFSGLQFPNYSSELNVNALELDDSALYLCASNYAEGTEAFFGQGTRLTVV.

This chain joins TRBV20-1 and TRBJ2-5; D ambiguous. Per the germline V gene, CDR1 is DFQATT and CDR2 is SNEGSKA (reference sequence). Trimming cost V 3 bases and J 1 base, with 3 bases left between them. The CDR3 consists of 11 residues. Here the CDR3 DNA reads TGCAGTGCTAGCGGCCAAGAGACCCAGTACTTC. Translation gives CSASGQETQYF.

The chain employs TRBV19 and TRBJ1-3; D is uncertain. This CDR3 spans 15 amino acids. V lost 0 bases and J 0 bases, leaving 6 bases between the germline ends. Germline assignment: CDR1 LNHDA and CDR2 SQIVND (reference sequence). CDR3 sequence reads: CASSIDTSSGNTIYF. The DNA for the CDR3 is TGTGCCAGTAGTATAGATACGAGCTCTGGAAACACCATATATTTT. The full variable domain, its missing parts supplied by reference TRBV19 and TRBJ1-3, is DGGITQSPKYLFRKEGQNVTLSCEQNLNHDAMYWYRQDPGQGLRLIYYSQIVNDFQKGDIAEGYSVSREKKESFPLTVTSAQKNPTAFYLCASSIDTSSGNTIYFGEGSWLTVV.

This sequence joins TRBV6-5 and TRBJ2-3; 8 bases are shared with TRBD1. V was pared by 6 bases and J by 4 bases, with 6 bases of the junction left unmatched. This CDR3 spans 14 amino acids. Germline V gene data show CDR1 as MNHEY and CDR2 as SVGAGI. The CDR3 spells CASRRQGQADTQYF. CDR3 nucleotides: TGTGCCAGCAGACGACAGGGGCAGGCAGATACGCAGTATTTT.

The chain recombines TRBV5-5 with TRBJ2-3, with a possible D match to TRBD2 (5 bases). This CDR3 comprises 16 residues. The germline V and J ends were trimmed by 0 bases and 4 bases, with 15 bases remaining between them. The germline V gene has CDR1 SGHKS and CDR2 YYEKEE (reference sequence). CDR3 sequence reads: CASSLVRVGVSDTQYF. Here the CDR3 DNA reads TGTGCCAGCAGCTTGGTGAGGGTTGGGGTATCAGATACGCAGTATTTT.

The J gene is TRBJ2-6, the V gene TRBV4-3; 11 positions agree with TRBD1. There are 17 residues in the CDR3. Germline CDR1 reads LGHNA; CDR2 reads YSLEER. Trimming cost V 5 bases and J 0 bases; bases outside gene matches: 3. The CDR3 here is CASSSGQGASGANVLTF. The CDR3 DNA reads as TGCGCCAGCAGCTCAGGACAGGGGGCCTCTGGGGCCAACGTCCTGACTTTC.

The chain combines TRBV7-8 with TRBJ1-2; D remains unclear. This CDR3 has 14 amino acids. The germline CDR1 and CDR2 sequences are SGHVS and FQNEAQ. Trimming left V 0 bases short and J 4 bases short, with 9 bases between. The CDR3 nucleotides read TGTGCCAGCAGCTTAGCGGGCCCTATCTATGGCTACACCTTC. It translates to CASSLAGPIYGYTF. Looking up the rest from reference TRBV7-8 and TRBJ1-2 gives the full variable domain: GAGVSQSPRYKVAKRGQDVALRCDPISGHVSLFWYQQALGQGPEFLTYFQNEAQLDKSGLPSDRFFAERPEGSVSTLKIQRTQQEDSAVYLCASSLAGPIYGYTFGSGTRLTVV.

The V gene is TRBV3-1 (or the pseudogene TRBV3-2), the J gene TRBJ2-7; 8 nucleotides agree with TRBD2. This CDR3 has 14 residues. CDR1 and CDR2 (germline): LGHDT, YNNKEL (reference sequence). Germline trimming cut 0 bases from V and 3 bases from J; bases unmatched to any gene: 1. The CDR3 loop reads CASSQEAGDYEQYF. The CDR3 DNA follows: TGTGCCAGCAGCCAAGAAGCGGGGGACTACGAGCAGTACTTC.

The rearrangement links TRBV19 to TRBJ1-3; D ambiguous. Germline-derived CDR1 and CDR2 are LNHDA and SQIVND (reference sequence). The ends were cut back, 7 bases at V and 0 bases at J, with 10 bases in the middle. The CDR3 has 14 residues. The CDR3 nucleotides are TGTGCCAGTAACCCGACAAGCTCTGGAAACACCATATATTTT. Its translation: CASNPTSSGNTIYF. The variable domain in full, with the rest retrieved from reference TRBV19 and TRBJ1-3, is DGGITQSPKYLFRKEGQNVTLSCEQNLNHDAMYWYRQDPGQGLRLIYYSQIVNDFQKGDIAEGYSVSREKKESFPLTVTSAQKNPTAFYLCASNPTSSGNTIYFGEGSWLTVV.

This clone was seen just once. The chain employs TRBV7-9 and TRBJ2-4; a possible D gene is TRBD1 (6 bases). Looked up from germline, CDR1 is SEHNR and CDR2 is FQNEAQ (reference sequence). Trimming took 4 bases from V and 8 from J, leaving 12 bases between them. The CDR3 is 13 amino acids. The CDR3 DNA reads as TGTGCCAGCAGCTCCCGGGACACCTACATTCAGTACTTC. It is translated as CASSSRDTYIQYF.

CDR3 residues: CASSRPDRRYGYTF. CDR3 nucleotides: TGTGCCAGCAGCCGGCCCGACAGGCGCTATGGCTACACCTTC. The rearrangement links TRBV5-4 to TRBJ1-2; the D gene is possibly TRBD1 (6 bases). V was shortened by 4 bases and J by 4 bases, with 14 bases between the two germline ends. The CDR3 has 14 amino acids. CDR1 is SGHNT and CDR2 is YYREEE in the germline V gene (reference sequence).

The V call is TRBV25-1, the J call TRBJ1-2; TRBD1 is a possible D gene (5 bases). Germline V gives CDR1 MGHDK, CDR2 SYGVNS. The V end was cut by 1 base, the J end by 4 bases, with 13 bases between. This CDR3 spans 15 amino acids. The CDR3 DNA is TGTGCCAGCAGTGAATCTGGGGCGCCGGGCTATGGCTACACCTTC. It is translated as CASSESGAPGYGYTF.

The V gene is TRBV7-9, the J gene TRBJ1-1; 8 nucleotides agree with TRBD1. Germline V gives CDR1 SEHNR, CDR2 FQNEAQ (reference sequence). The CDR3 consists of 16 residues. The V gene end was trimmed by 5 bases and the J gene end by 0 bases; junction bases not matched to a gene: 8. The CDR3 sequence: CASSTRQGSLNTEAFF. In nucleotides, the CDR3 is TGTGCCAGCAGCACCCGACAGGGGTCGTTGAACACTGAAGCTTTCTTT.